The 19 T cell receptor beta chains reported below all come from one sample, sequenced in a study of monozygotic twins with inflammatory bowel disease. TCRdb reprocessed the 5' RACE reads and stores each CDR3 protein as one record, lacking DNA. The sample's table shows fewer than 400,000 distinct CDR3 sequences. The specimen was blood. These receptors were collected from a human donor with ulcerative colitis or Crohn's disease, or a healthy co-twin of an affected twin (not recorded which).

The chain combines TRBV7-3 with TRBJ1-6; the TCRdb call, TRBD1, lacks DNA for checking. Looked up from germline, CDR1 is SGHTA and CDR2 is FQGTGA. The CDR3 runs to 16 residues. The CDR3 loop reads CASSSQGKGYNSPLHF.

The chain recombines TRBV28 with TRBJ2-5; TCRdb picks TRBD1, but there is no DNA to check that call. CDR1 MDHEN and CDR2 SYDVKM come from the germline V gene. The CDR3 is made up of 17 amino acids. CDR3 sequence reads: CASSQDRPRIKQETQYF.

The chain employs TRBV12-3 or TRBV12-4 and TRBJ2-7; TCRdb gives TRBD2 as the D gene, but with no DNA this cannot be confirmed. This CDR3 is 15 amino acids long. CDR3 loop: CASSFYSGGIYEQYF.

This chain uses TRBV7-2 with TRBJ2-5; TCRdb's D call, TRBD1, is unchecked because there is no DNA. The CDR3 has 14 amino acids. From germline, CDR1 is SGHTA and CDR2 FQGNSA. The CDR3 sequence is CASSLEGGPGTQYF.

The J gene is TRBJ2-2, the V gene TRBV5-1; the TRBD2 assignment by TCRdb is unverifiable without DNA. The CDR3 has 15 amino acids. From germline, CDR1 is SGHRS and CDR2 YFSETQ. This CDR3 reads CASSLFQGPTGELFF.

J is TRBJ1-6 and V is TRBV5-4. The CDR3 sequence is 14 residues long. Germline CDR1 and CDR2: SGHNT and YYREEE (reference sequence). CDR3 protein: CASSLRDLNSPLHF.

The chain couples TRBV6-2 or TRBV6-3 to TRBJ2-7; the D gene TCRdb calls, TRBD1, cannot be checked with no DNA. Germline CDR1 MNHEY, CDR2 SVGEGT. The CDR3 is made up of 14 amino acids. The CDR3 region is CASSYSRQAYEQYF.

The genes are TRBV4-3 and TRBJ1-1; TCRdb outputs TRBD1, but without DNA this stays unchecked. In germline, CDR1 is LGHNA, CDR2 YSLEER. CDR3 size: 15 residues. CDR3 residues: CASSLFPQGNTEAFF.

CDR3 sequence: CASSVAGSYEQYF. This chain uses TRBV9 with TRBJ2-7. Germline values: CDR1 SGDLS, CDR2 YYNGEE. CDR3 length: 13 amino acids.

CDR3 in amino acids: CASSYSYSYQPQHF. The genes are TRBV6-2 or TRBV6-3 and TRBJ1-5. CDR1 is MNHEY and CDR2 is SVGEGT in the germline V gene. This CDR3 spans 14 amino acids.

V usage is TRBV7-8 and J usage is TRBJ2-1; TCRdb outputs TRBD2, but without DNA this stays unchecked. Germline assignment: CDR1 SGHVS and CDR2 FQNEAQ. This CDR3 spans 12 amino acids. The CDR3 reads CASLREANEQFF.

CDR3 sequence: CASLVGTGTYSSTDTQYF. The rearrangement joins TRBV5-1 to TRBJ2-3; absent DNA, TCRdb's TRBD1 call cannot be checked. CDR1 and CDR2 from the germline V gene are SGHRS and YFSETQ. The CDR3 length is 18 residues.

This sequence joins TRBV20-1 and TRBJ1-2. CDR1 is DFQATT and CDR2 is SNEGSKA in the germline V gene (reference sequence). The CDR3 is 16 residues long. CDR3 sequence reads: CSARDTVEILSYGYTF.

The rearrangement joins TRBV18 to TRBJ2-5. Germline CDR1 KGHSH, CDR2 LQKENI. The CDR3 loop spans 14 amino acids. The CDR3 reads CASSPLENLRTQYF.

V usage is TRBV12-3 or TRBV12-4 and J usage is TRBJ2-7; TCRdb's D call of TRBD1 is untestable without DNA. This CDR3 contains 13 residues. The CDR3 loop is CASLRQGIYEQYF.

The chain couples TRBV2 to TRBJ1-2; TCRdb outputs TRBD1, but without DNA this stays unchecked. The CDR3 consists of 13 residues. Germline CDR1 reads SNHLY; CDR2 reads FYNNEI. CDR3 loop: CASSTGDRYGYTF. The full variable domain, completed using reference TRBV2 and TRBJ1-2, is EPEVTQTPSHQVTQMGQEVILRCVPISNHLYFYWYRQILGQKVEFLVSFYNNEISEKSEIFDDQFSVERPDGSNFTLKIRSTKLEDSAMYFCASSTGDRYGYTFGSGTRLTVV.

The chain recombines TRBV7-6 with TRBJ2-7; TCRdb selects TRBD2, and the lack of DNA leaves this call unchecked. In germline, CDR1 is SGHVS, CDR2 FNYEAQ. CDR3 length equals 17 residues. CDR3 sequence: CASSKSPGLAAAYEQYF.

V is TRBV12-3 or TRBV12-4 and J is TRBJ2-4. CDR3 length equals 17 residues. This CDR3 reads CASSLGSIDFAKNIQYF.

V usage is TRBV7-6 and J usage is TRBJ2-1; there is no DNA to check the TCRdb D call of TRBD1. This CDR3 has 13 residues. Germline assignment: CDR1 SGHVS and CDR2 FNYEAQ. CDR3 residues: CASSLRQGDEQFF.